A single sample gave rise to the 22 T cell receptor beta chains below, sequenced in a study of CD8+ T cells in alopecia areata (dated by TCRdb to 2016 to 2019). The time point label corresponds to: approximately 4 weeks on oral tofacitinib. Sample treatment or condition, as interpreted from the label and publication: oral pan-JAK inhibitor, 5-10 mg twice daily. The library was generated by the immunoSEQ multiplex PCR assay. RNA was extracted from all samples and reverse transcribed into cDNA, which served as template for TCR sequencing. TCRdb took this table from immuneACCESS and kept in-frame rearrangements with V and J called. Such tables lack part of the clones; where checked against another copy, unresolved V genes explain under half of the gap, and the rest is unexplained. For this sample the table gives 95,000 to 150,000 clones, of which 61% were detected only once. The top ten clones comprise more than 5.5% of the sample.

The sequencing here drew on CD4+ T cells sorted from blood, taken at week 4, from a patient treated with tofacitinib. The receptors shown here come from a human donor with alopecia areata.

This clone showed up just a few times. The chain couples TRBV28 to TRBJ2-7, with D perhaps given as TRBD1 or TRBD2 (6 bases each). The CDR3 is made up of 15 amino acids. Germline V gene lookup returns CDR1 MDHEN and CDR2 SYDVKM. V lost 6 bases to trimming and J lost 3 bases, with 18 bases between them. For the CDR3, the DNA is TGTGCCAGCAGAGGAGGGGGGACGGATATCTACGAGCAGTACTTC. Residues: CASRGGGTDIYEQYF.

V usage is TRBV5-1 and J usage is TRBJ1-1, with TRBD1 identical over 7 bases. The germline V gene encodes CDR1 SGHRS and CDR2 YFSETQ. This CDR3 is built from 14 residues. The trim removed 10 bases at V and 0 bases at J, leaving 9 bases unmatched. This chain's CDR3 is CAGRQGEMNTEAFF. The CDR3, as DNA: TGCGCCGGGCGACAGGGAGAAATGAACACTGAAGCTTTCTTT. The full variable domain, completed using reference TRBV5-1 and TRBJ1-1, is KAGVTQTPRYLIKTRGQQVTLSCSPISGHRSVSWYQQTPGQGLQFLFEYFSETQRNKGNFPGRFSGRQFSNSRSEMNVSTLELGDSALYLCAGRQGEMNTEAFFGQGTRLTVV.

Here the CDR3 DNA reads TGTGCCAGTAGGATCGACAGGTGGGGCACTGAAGCTTTCTTT. Amino acids: CASRIDRWGTEAFF. V is TRBV19 and J is TRBJ1-1; D may be TRBD1 (6 bases). This CDR3 comprises 14 residues. V gave up 6 bases and J gave up 4 bases, with 15 bases separating them. Per the germline V gene, CDR1 is LNHDA and CDR2 is SQIVND (reference sequence). Variable domain in full (rest from reference TRBV19 and TRBJ1-1): DGGITQSPKYLFRKEGQNVTLSCEQNLNHDAMYWYRQDPGQGLRLIYYSQIVNDFQKGDIAEGYSVSREKKESFPLTVTSAQKNPTAFYLCASRIDRWGTEAFFGQGTRLTVV.

This clone was seen only a few times. V is TRBV11-2 and J is TRBJ1-6; D is unclear. Trimming stripped 0 bases from V and 13 bases from J, with 10 bases between. This CDR3 has 13 amino acids. Looked up from germline, CDR1 is SGHAT and CDR2 is FQNNGV. CDR3 nucleotide sequence: TGTGCCAGCAGCTTAGACCTCCGTCACCCCCTCCACTTT. Amino acid sequence: CASSLDLRHPLHF.

This clone was counted only a few times. The chain couples TRBV6-7 to TRBJ2-5; D is unclear. TRBV6-7 is designated an ORF whose function remains uncertain. The CDR3 is 12 residues long. With 4 bases removed from V and 5 bases from J, the gap between germline ends came to 8 bases. The DNA of the CDR3 is TGTGCCAGCAGTTTTTATCGGGAGACCCAGTACTTC. It specifies CASSFYRETQYF.

The genes are TRBV27 and TRBJ2-5; 8 bases line up with TRBD2. Germline CDR1 reads MNHEY; CDR2 reads SMNVEV (reference sequence). This CDR3 has 15 amino acids. After removal of 6 bases from V and 4 bases from J, the junction contained 10 bases not matched to a gene. In DNA, the CDR3 is TGTGCCAGCAGCGACCGCCGGGGGGGCGGAGAGACCCAGTACTTC. Residues: CASSDRRGGGETQYF.

The gene calls are TRBV7-3 and TRBJ2-2; 13 positions agree with TRBD2. Trimming removed 4 bases from V and 7 bases from J; junction bases left unmatched: 18. This CDR3 has 20 residues. Per the germline V gene, CDR1 is SGHTA and CDR2 is FQGTGA. Here the CDR3 DNA reads TGTGCCAGCAGCTCAACACCGGTTGGCGGACTAGCGGGAGAAAACGGGGAGCTGTTTTTT. Its protein is CASSSTPVGGLAGENGELFF.

V usage is TRBV29-1 and J usage is TRBJ2-3; the match to TRBD2 covers 8 bases. The V segment lost 6 bases and the J segment 5 bases; nucleotides outside the gene matches: 13. The CDR3 consists of 15 residues. CDR1 and CDR2 (germline): SQVTM, ANQGSEA. CDR3 loop: CSVGLSGSVGDTQYF. The CDR3 DNA reads as TGCAGCGTAGGACTAAGCGGGAGTGTCGGAGATACGCAGTATTTT.

The J gene is TRBJ1-1, the V gene TRBV7-8; D is undetermined. CDR1 and CDR2 (germline): SGHVS, FQNEAQ. The length of the CDR3 is 13 residues. Trimming removed 1 base from V and 7 bases from J, with 10 bases in between. The CDR3 DNA follows: TGTGCCAGCAGCTTAGACAGAACCGGTGAAGCTTTCTTT. It encodes CASSLDRTGEAFF.

V gene TRBV5-1 combines with J gene TRBJ2-3; D gene unclear. V was shortened by 2 bases and J by 6 bases, with 7 bases between the two germline ends. The CDR3 length is 12 residues. CDR1 is SGHRS, CDR2 YFSETQ, per germline. The CDR3 bases are TGCGCCAGCAGCTTTGGTTATGATACGCAGTATTTT. Translation gives CASSFGYDTQYF.

V usage is TRBV5-1 and J usage is TRBJ2-5; D unclear. Germline V gene sequence: CDR1 SGHRS, CDR2 YFSETQ. The CDR3 is 12 amino acids. V was clipped by 4 bases and J by 0 bases, with 4 bases between them. This CDR3 is CASSKYQETQYF. The CDR3 bases are TGCGCCAGCAGCAAGTACCAAGAGACCCAGTACTTC.

This clone was seen only a few times. The rearrangement joins TRBV6-5 to TRBJ2-5; D gene unclear. The CDR3 has 13 residues. V dropped 0 bases and J dropped 6 bases, with 8 bases sitting between them. CDR1 is MNHEY and CDR2 is SVGAGI in the germline V gene. This CDR3 is CASSYSAGQTQYF. The DNA for the CDR3 is TGTGCCAGCAGTTACTCCGCCGGGCAGACCCAGTACTTC.

The chain combines TRBV4-1 with TRBJ1-1; possibly TRBD1 for D (5 bases). Germline assignment: CDR1 MGHRA and CDR2 YSYEKL. The CDR3 has 14 amino acids. V gave up 6 bases and J gave up 8 bases, with 19 bases separating them. The CDR3 reads CASRQTSQDIEAFF. In DNA, the CDR3 is TGCGCCAGCAGGCAAACCTCACAGGATATCGAAGCTTTCTTT.

This chain joins TRBV29-1 and TRBJ2-1; TRBD2 might be the D (5 bases). The CDR3 covers 16 residues. Trimming took off 4 bases at V and 1 base at J, with 17 bases between the two ends. Germline assignment: CDR1 SQVTM and CDR2 ANQGSEA. CDR3 DNA: TGCAGCGTTGTCGGTCACATAACTAGGTCCTACAATGAGCAGTTCTTC. Encoded protein: CSVVGHITRSYNEQFF.

A few counts support this clone. The rearrangement links TRBV11-2 to TRBJ2-5; TRBD2 matches at 12 bases. The ends lost 1 base at V and 5 bases at J; junction bases unmatched: 8. CDR3 length equals 17 residues. Germline V gene sequence: CDR1 SGHAT, CDR2 FQNNGV. CDR3 protein: CASSLGASGRAGETQYF. For the CDR3, the DNA is TGTGCCAGCAGCTTAGGTGCTAGCGGGAGGGCCGGGGAGACCCAGTACTTC. Filled out from reference TRBV11-2 and TRBJ2-5, the complete variable domain reads EAGVAQSPRYKIIEKRQSVAFWCNPISGHATLYWYQQILGQGPKLLIQFQNNGVVDDSQLPKDRFSAERLKGVDSTLKIQPAKLEDSAVYLCASSLGASGRAGETQYFGPGTRLLVL.

The rearrangement joins TRBV27 to TRBJ2-7, with 8 bases identical to TRBD1. J lost 3 bases, V lost 6 bases, and 13 bases had no gene match. This CDR3 region has 16 residues. Germline-derived CDR1 and CDR2 are MNHEY and SMNVEV (reference sequence). The CDR3 DNA sequence: TGTGCCAGCAGACATACCGCTGGGACAGGCTACTACGAGCAGTACTTC. This codes for CASRHTAGTGYYEQYF.

The rearrangement links TRBV10-3 to TRBJ1-2; no firm D call. Germline loops: CDR1 ENHRY, CDR2 SYGVKD. The CDR3 contains 15 residues. Trimming removed 2 bases at V and 4 bases at J, with 14 bases between. CDR3 DNA sequence: TGTGCCATCAGTGAGATGTCCGGACTCCTCTATGGCTACACCTTC. This gives the protein CAISEMSGLLYGYTF.

This clone occurred a few times. The chain employs TRBV18 and TRBJ2-5; D uncertain. V gave up 3 bases and J gave up 5 bases, with 7 bases separating them. The CDR3 spans 12 residues. Germline V gives CDR1 KGHSH, CDR2 LQKENI. The CDR3 DNA is TGTGCCAGCTCACCTAGCTCGGAGACCCAGTACTTC. It codes for CASSPSSETQYF.

The chain uses TRBV7-2 and TRBJ1-2; D is perhaps TRBD1 (6 bases). CDR3 size: 14 residues. Between the trimmed V and J ends, which lost 1 base and 4 bases, there was a span of 10 bases. CDR1 and CDR2 (germline): SGHTA, FQGNSA. Here the CDR3 reads CASSLGTEAYGYTF. CDR3 DNA: TGTGCCAGCAGCTTAGGGACAGAAGCCTATGGCTACACCTTC.

The V call is TRBV29-1, the J call TRBJ1-2, with TRBD1 as a possible D gene (5 bases). The ends were cut back, 4 bases at V and 3 bases at J, with 9 bases in the middle. Germline CDR1 reads SQVTM; CDR2 reads ANQGSEA. The CDR3 contains 12 residues. CDR3 DNA sequence: TGCAGCGTTGCAATGGGGGACTATGGCTACACCTTC. Amino acids: CSVAMGDYGYTF.

This chain links TRBV5-1 with TRBJ2-1; the match to TRBD2 covers 10 bases. V lost 0 bases and J lost 5; bases outside the gene matches: 8. Germline loops: CDR1 SGHRS, CDR2 YFSETQ. The CDR3 consists of 17 residues. Here the CDR3 reads CASSLGLAGPTNNEQFF. The CDR3 DNA sequence: TGCGCCAGCAGCTTGGGACTAGCGGGCCCGACTAACAATGAGCAGTTCTTC.

Only a few counts were recorded for this clone. The chain has TRBV4-3 and TRBJ2-7; a possible D gene is TRBD1 (6 bases). V was pared by 0 bases and J by 5 bases, with 11 bases between. Germline CDR1 reads LGHNA; CDR2 reads YSLEER. The CDR3 consists of 14 residues. The CDR3 region is CASSQEGRGHEQYF. The DNA for the CDR3 is TGCGCCAGCAGCCAAGAAGGCAGGGGCCACGAGCAGTACTTC.